This TCR beta chain emerged from a study of blood T cell repertoires in COVID-19. In the study overall: Among Cohort 3 donors, those recovered had two negative PCRs, clearance, or symptom resolution. The United States, Italy and Spain provided the acute and convalescent COVID-19 samples. In each case, the material was cDNA or gDNA derived from T cells, B-cell-depleted T cells, or PBMCs.

Produced via immunoSEQ multiplex PCR; TCRdb's table is partial and in-frame only. In the table there are about 210,000 clones, 80% to 90% of which are singletons. Germline CDR1 SGHRS, CDR2 YFSETQ. Trimming removed 5 bases at V and 0 bases at J, with 15 bases between. CDR3 length: 15 amino acids. The study recruited people aged 18 to 89 years across under 25 US areas. This rearrangement joins TRBV5-1 to TRBJ2-7; D is possibly TRBD1 (6 bases). The sequence derives from a man aged 30 to 39 in a cohort exposed to, infected with or recovered from COVID-19 (not recorded which). The specimen sequenced was PBMCs or T cells enriched from blood (not recorded which). The CDR3 spells CASRLDRLTSYEQYF. The CDR3 bases are TGCGCCAGCAGATTAGACAGGCTAACCTCCTACGAGCAGTACTTC.